A selection of T cell receptor beta chains follows, all from one sample in a study of blood T cell repertoires in COVID-19. Sequencing was performed with immunoSEQ multiplex PCR; in TCRdb, only in-frame clones are kept and a portion is missing. The profile shows about 300,000 clones, roughly 86% of them singletons. The sample comprised peripheral blood. The receptors shown here come from a man aged 18 to 30 with active or convalescent COVID-19. Both conserved end residues are part of each CDR3. A D gene is named only where the DNA matches it firmly. The size entry is marked missing in some rows and otherwise reads once, few, many or a size class.

TRBJ2-7 | TRBV11-2 | TRBD2 | NA | 16 | TGTGCCAGCAGCCCCGGCCCGGGACTAGGGTTCTACGAGCAGTACTTC | CASSPGPGLGFYEQYF
TRBJ1-5 | TRBV11-2 | NA | NA | 13 | TGTGCCAGCAGCTCCGGGGTGACTCAGCCCCAGCATTTT | CASSSGVTQPQHF
TRBJ2-7 | TRBV12-2 | NA | NA | 15 | TGTGCAAGTCGCCCTAGACTTGGGGCCTCCTACGAGCAGTACTTC | CASRPRLGASYEQYF
TRBJ1-1 | TRBV16 | NA | NA | 14 | TGTGCCAGCAGCCCCCCGGTAGAGAACACTGAAGCTTTCTTT | CASSPPVENTEAFF
TRBJ2-5 | TRBV12-3/TRBV12-4 | NA | few | 12 | TGTGCCAGCAGGCTCGGGTCCGGGACCCAGTACTTC | CASRLGSGTQYF
TRBJ1-3 | TRBV4-1 | NA | NA | 16 | TGCGCCAGCAGCCAACGTCGGGGGGAGCTCGGAAACACCATATATTTT | CASSQRRGELGNTIYF
TRBJ1-5 | TRBV12-1 | NA | NA | 16 | TGTGCCAGCAGCTTTGGGGCCCCACAGGGGAATCAGCCCCAGCATTTT | CASSFGAPQGNQPQHF
TRBJ1-2 | TRBV12-3/TRBV12-4 | NA | NA | 11 | TGTGCCAGCAGTTTAAAGGAGTGGAACACCTTC | CASSLKEWNTF
TRBJ1-5 | TRBV15 | NA | NA | 15 | TGTGCCACCAGCAGAGAAAACAGGGCCAATCAGCCCCAGCATTTT | CATSRENRANQPQHF
TRBJ1-3 | TRBV5-1 | NA | NA | 15 | TGCGCCAGCAGCTTATCCGTTAGCTCTGGAAACACCATATATTTT | CASSLSVSSGNTIYF
TRBJ2-7 | TRBV7-2 | NA | NA | 16 | TGTGCCAGCAGCTTAATCTTTGGGGGCGACTCCTACGAGCAGTACTTC | CASSLIFGGDSYEQYF
TRBJ1-1 | TRBV12-3/TRBV12-4 | TRBD1 | NA | 12 | TGTGCCAGCAGCCGACAGGGCCCTGAAGCTTTCTTT | CASSRQGPEAFF
TRBJ1-2 | TRBV29-1 | TRBD1 | NA | 13 | TGCAGCGTTGCTATGCGACAGGGGTTTGGCTACACCTTC | CSVAMRQGFGYTF
TRBJ2-1 | TRBV3-1/TRBV3-2 | NA | NA | 16 | TGTGCCAGCAGCCACGCCGGCGGACACCTCTACAATGAGCAGTTCTTC | CASSHAGGHLYNEQFF
TRBJ1-2 | TRBV18 | NA | NA | 13 | TGTGCCAGCTCACCCGGGGAGGTCTATGGCTACACCTTC | CASSPGEVYGYTF
TRBJ2-1 | TRBV7-9 | TRBD2 | NA | 15 | TGTGCCAGCAGCTTATCAGCGGGGAACTACAATGAGCAGTTCTTC | CASSLSAGNYNEQFF
TRBJ1-1 | TRBV5-5 | NA | few | 18 | TGTGCCAGCAGCTTGGAGGACACCAACTTGGTAGGGCACACTGAAGCTTTCTTT | CASSLEDTNLVGHTEAFF
TRBJ1-6 | TRBV6-4 | NA | NA | 16 | TGTGCCAGCAGTGACTCGTCAGATGCATATAATTCACCCCTCCACTTT | CASSDSSDAYNSPLHF
TRBJ1-2 | TRBV25-1 | NA | NA | 12 | TGTGCCAGCAGGGGGGGGAGCTATGGCTACACCTTC | CASRGGSYGYTF
TRBJ2-2 | TRBV5-1 | NA | once | 17 | TGCGCCAGCAGCTTGTCTCTGGACTCCCGGAACACCGGGGAGCTGTTTTTT | CASSLSLDSRNTGELFF
TRBJ2-7 | TRBV9 | TRBD1 | NA | 15 | TGTGCCAGCAGCCTCGGACAGGTTAGCTCCTACGAGCAGTACTTC | CASSLGQVSSYEQYF
TRBJ2-1 | TRBV28 | TRBD2 | NA | 12 | TGTGCCAGCAGTTTGGGACTACCCCCTCAGTTCTTC | CASSLGLPPQFF
TRBJ2-7 | TRBV7-8 | TRBD2 | NA | 14 | TGTGCCAGCAGCCCGGGAGGGTTGACCTACGAGCAGTACTTC | CASSPGGLTYEQYF
TRBJ2-7 | TRBV7-8 | TRBD2 | NA | 15 | TGTGCCAGCAGCTTAGCGGCTAGCGGGGGGTCCCAGCAGTACTTC | CASSLAASGGSQQYF
TRBJ1-4 | TRBV11-2 | TRBD1 | once | 15 | TGTGCCAGCAGCTCCCGGGACAGACCTAATGAAAAACTGTTTTTT | CASSSRDRPNEKLFF
TRBJ1-5 | TRBV12-5 | NA | NA | 14 | TGTGCTAGTGGTTTGTCGGGTAGCAATCAGCCCCAGCATTTT | CASGLSGSNQPQHF
TRBJ2-5 | TRBV6-5 | NA | NA | 14 | TGTGCCAGCAGTATCCGTGGGGGCGTAGAGACCCAGTACTTC | CASSIRGGVETQYF
TRBJ1-1 | TRBV16 | TRBD1 | once | 16 | TGTGCCAGCAGCCAATCGTGGGACAGGGGGATCGGTGAAGCTTTCTTT | CASSQSWDRGIGEAFF
TRBJ1-1 | TRBV5-6 | TRBD1 | few | 14 | TGTGCCAGCAGCTTCGGACAGGTAAACACTGAAGCTTTCTTT | CASSFGQVNTEAFF
TRBJ2-2 | TRBV4-2 | TRBD1 | once | 17 | TGTGCCAGCAGCCAACCCCAGGGGGCCTCGAACACCGGGGAGCTGTTTTTT | CASSQPQGASNTGELFF
TRBJ1-1 | TRBV5-6 | NA | once | 15 | TGTGCCAGCAGTATTGGACGGCGGGGGGGCACTGAAGCTTTCTTT | CASSIGRRGGTEAFF
TRBJ1-5 | TRBV27 | TRBD1 | NA | 18 | TGTGCCAGCAGTTTGACCCCTCCGGGACAGACTAGCAATCAGCCCCAGCATTTT | CASSLTPPGQTSNQPQHF
TRBJ1-2 | TRBV29-1 | NA | NA | 13 | TGCAGCGCCATGGACAGCTTTAACTATGGCTACACCTTC | CSAMDSFNYGYTF
TRBJ2-2 | TRBV5-4 | NA | NA | 16 | TGTGCCAGCAGCTTGGGCGTCTGGGATCGGGGCGGGGAGCTGTTTTTT | CASSLGVWDRGGELFF
TRBJ2-1 | TRBV7-9 | TRBD1 | few | 15 | TGTGCCAGCAGCTTAGCCGGGACAGGGATGAATGAGCAGTTCTTC | CASSLAGTGMNEQFF
TRBJ2-3 | TRBV2 | TRBD2 | NA | 15 | TGTGCCAGCGTAATCGGACTAGCGGGCCCAGATACGCAGTATTTT | CASVIGLAGPDTQYF
TRBJ1-4 | TRBV7-9 | NA | NA | 17 | TGTGCCAGCAGCAACCCGACAGGCCCTACAACTAATGAAAAACTGTTTTTT | CASSNPTGPTTNEKLFF
TRBJ1-5 | TRBV12-5 | NA | NA | 15 | TGTGCTAGTGGTTTGGTACTTGGGGCCAATCAGCCCCAGCATTTT | CASGLVLGANQPQHF
TRBJ2-3 | TRBV13 | TRBD2 | NA | 17 | TGTGCCAGCAGCGCTGGGCTAGCGGGACCTAGCACAGATACGCAGTATTTT | CASSAGLAGPSTDTQYF
TRBJ2-3 | TRBV2 | TRBD2 | once | 15 | TGTGCCAGCAGTTTACTAGCGGGGGGCACAGATACGCAGTATTTT | CASSLLAGGTDTQYF
TRBJ2-4 | TRBV6-5 | NA | NA | 15 | TGTGCCAGCTGGGGGGGCGGAATAGCCAAAAACATTCAGTACTTC | CASWGGGIAKNIQYF
TRBJ1-1 | TRBV19 | NA | NA | 15 | TGTGCCAGTAGTGGCGGGGGACACATGAACACTGAAGCTTTCTTT | CASSGGGHMNTEAFF
TRBJ1-5 | TRBV6-2/TRBV6-3 | TRBD1 | NA | 17 | TGTGCCAGCAGTTACTTGCAGGGGGCATATAGCAATCAGCCCCAGCATTTT | CASSYLQGAYSNQPQHF
TRBJ1-3 | TRBV6-6 | TRBD1 | NA | 15 | TGTGCCAGCAGTTACGACAGGGCCTCTGGAAACACCATATATTTT | CASSYDRASGNTIYF
TRBJ2-3 | TRBV29-1 | NA | NA | 13 | TGCAGCGTTGAAGAACAGGGCTCAGATACGCAGTATTTT | CSVEEQGSDTQYF
TRBJ2-2 | TRBV7-9 | TRBD1 | NA | 16 | TGTGCCAGCAGTCCCCGGGACAGGGGTGACACCGGGGAGCTGTTTTTT | CASSPRDRGDTGELFF
TRBJ2-3 | TRBV9 | NA | few | 13 | TGTGCCAGCAGCGTGGGCCCCACAGATACGCAGTATTTT | CASSVGPTDTQYF
TRBJ1-2 | TRBV19 | NA | NA | 14 | TGTGCCAGTTCGATAAGTGCAGGGAACTATGGCTACACCTTC | CASSISAGNYGYTF
TRBJ2-7 | TRBV11-3 | NA | once | 13 | TGTGCCAGCAGCCCGTACAGGGTCGGCGAGCAGTACTTC | CASSPYRVGEQYF
TRBJ2-4 | TRBV7-3 | TRBD1 | NA | 19 | TGTGCCAGCAGCTTAGGGTCCCAGGACAGGGTCCTAGCCAAAAACATTCAGTACTTC | CASSLGSQDRVLAKNIQYF
TRBJ2-7 | TRBV19 | NA | NA | 15 | TGTGCCAGTAGTAACCCGAAGGACAGTTTCTACGAGCAGTACTTC | CASSNPKDSFYEQYF
TRBJ2-1 | TRBV12-5 | TRBD1 | NA | 12 | TGTGCTAGTGGACCAGGGGGAAATGAGCAGTTCTTC | CASGPGGNEQFF